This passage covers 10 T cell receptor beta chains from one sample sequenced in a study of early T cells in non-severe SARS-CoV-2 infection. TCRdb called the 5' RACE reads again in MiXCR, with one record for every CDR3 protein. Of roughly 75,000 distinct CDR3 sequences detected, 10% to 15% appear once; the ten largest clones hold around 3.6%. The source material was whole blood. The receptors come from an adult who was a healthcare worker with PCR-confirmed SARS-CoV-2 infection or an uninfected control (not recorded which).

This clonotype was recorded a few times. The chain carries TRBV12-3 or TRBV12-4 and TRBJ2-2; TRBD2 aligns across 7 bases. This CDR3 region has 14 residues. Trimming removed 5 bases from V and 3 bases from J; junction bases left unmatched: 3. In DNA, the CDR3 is TGTGCCAGCAGTCGGCGGGGGTACACCGGGGAGCTGTTTTTT. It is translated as CASSRRGYTGELFF.

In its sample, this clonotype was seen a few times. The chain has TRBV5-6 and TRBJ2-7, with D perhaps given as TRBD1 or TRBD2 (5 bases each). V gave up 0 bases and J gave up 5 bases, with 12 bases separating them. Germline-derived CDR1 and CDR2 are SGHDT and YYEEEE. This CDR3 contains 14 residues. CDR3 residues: CASSLGDLVNEQYF. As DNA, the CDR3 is TGTGCCAGCAGCTTGGGGGACCTGGTGAACGAGCAGTACTTC.

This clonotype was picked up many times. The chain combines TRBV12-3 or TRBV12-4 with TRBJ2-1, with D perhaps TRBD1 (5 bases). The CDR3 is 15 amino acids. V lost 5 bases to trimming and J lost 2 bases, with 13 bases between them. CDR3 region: CASSPLADTYNEQFF. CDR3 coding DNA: TGTGCCAGCAGTCCCTTGGCGGACACCTACAATGAGCAGTTCTTC.

CDR3 region: CSAAPLAEMNTEAFF. CDR3 sequence (DNA): TGCAGCGCTGCCCCTTTGGCCGAGATGAACACTGAAGCTTTCTTT. The chain combines TRBV29-1 with TRBJ1-1; the D is unclear. Germline assignment: CDR1 SQVTM and CDR2 ANQGSEA. Trimming left V 7 bases short and J 0 bases short, with 18 bases between. The CDR3 extends over 15 amino acids.

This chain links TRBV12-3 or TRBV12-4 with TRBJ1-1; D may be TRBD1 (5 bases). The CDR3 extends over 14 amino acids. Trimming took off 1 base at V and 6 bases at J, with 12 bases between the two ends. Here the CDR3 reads CASSLDGRGPEAFF. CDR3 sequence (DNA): TGTGCCAGCAGTTTAGATGGGAGGGGCCCTGAAGCTTTCTTT.

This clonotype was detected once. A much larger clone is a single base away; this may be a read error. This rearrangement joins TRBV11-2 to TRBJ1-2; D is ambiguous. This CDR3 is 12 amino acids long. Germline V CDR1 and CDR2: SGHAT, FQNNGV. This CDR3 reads CASTPQVYGYSF. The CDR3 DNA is TGTGCCAGCACCCCCCAGGTCTATGGCTACTCCTTC.

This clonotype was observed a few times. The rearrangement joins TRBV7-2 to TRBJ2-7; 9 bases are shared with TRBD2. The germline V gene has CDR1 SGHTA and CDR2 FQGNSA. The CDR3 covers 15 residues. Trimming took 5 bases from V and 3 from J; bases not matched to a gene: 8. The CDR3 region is CASSPGLATVYEQYF. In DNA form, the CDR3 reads TGTGCCAGCAGCCCCGGACTAGCGACCGTCTACGAGCAGTACTTC.

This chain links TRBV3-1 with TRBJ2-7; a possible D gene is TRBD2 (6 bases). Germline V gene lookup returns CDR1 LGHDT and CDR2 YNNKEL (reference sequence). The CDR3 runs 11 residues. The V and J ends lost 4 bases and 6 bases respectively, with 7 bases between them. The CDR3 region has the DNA TGTGCCAGCAGCCCCGGGGGCGAGCAGTACTTC. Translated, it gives CASSPGGEQYF.

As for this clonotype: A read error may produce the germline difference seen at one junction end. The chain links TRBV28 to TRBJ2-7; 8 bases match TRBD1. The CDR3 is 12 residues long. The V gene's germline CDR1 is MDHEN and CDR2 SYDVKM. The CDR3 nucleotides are TGTGCCAGCGAGGACAGGGATTCCAGGTTCCACTTC. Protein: CASEDRDSRFHF. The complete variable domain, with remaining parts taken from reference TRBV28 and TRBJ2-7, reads DVKVTQSSRYLVKRTGEKVFLECVQDMDHENMFWYRQDPGLGLRLIYFSYDVKMKEKGDIPEGYSVSREKKERFSLILESASTNQTSMYLCASEDRDSRFHFGPGTRLTVT.

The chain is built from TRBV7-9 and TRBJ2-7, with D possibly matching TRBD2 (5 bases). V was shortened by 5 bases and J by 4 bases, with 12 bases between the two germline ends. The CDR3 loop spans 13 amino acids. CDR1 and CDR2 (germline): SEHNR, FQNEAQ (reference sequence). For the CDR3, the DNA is TGTGCCAGCAGCGGGCGGGTTCTTTACGAGCAGTACTTC. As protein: CASSGRVLYEQYF.